This TCR beta chain was identified during a study of cytomegalovirus exposure and HLA in healthy donors. Primers: 60 Vbeta forward and 13 Jbeta reverse. The repertoire was sequenced with immunoSEQ multiplex PCR; TCRdb's copy has only in-frame clones and lacks some. The repertoire has more than 130,000 clones, roughly 78% of them found once; the top ten carry roughly 2%. Worth noting for this clone: The antigen remains unidentified.

The CDR3 runs 12 residues. Germline V gives CDR1 MNHNY, CDR2 SVGAGI (reference sequence). The V end lost 5 bases, the J end lost 2 bases, and 7 bases lay between the germline ends. Though probably carrying unrecorded immune exposures, donors were nominally healthy at sampling. Study outcomes and limitations: TRBV6-2, TRBV6-3 and some other V segments were excluded as indistinguishable.

This rearrangement joins TRBV6-6 to TRBJ2-7, with D possibly TRBD1 on 6 matching bases. The sequenced sample consisted of PBMCs. The sequence derives from a man in his thirties or forties in good health and CMV-seronegative. As DNA, the CDR3 is TGTGCCAGCAGTGGACAGACCTACGAGCAGTACTTC. It yields the protein CASSGQTYEQYF.